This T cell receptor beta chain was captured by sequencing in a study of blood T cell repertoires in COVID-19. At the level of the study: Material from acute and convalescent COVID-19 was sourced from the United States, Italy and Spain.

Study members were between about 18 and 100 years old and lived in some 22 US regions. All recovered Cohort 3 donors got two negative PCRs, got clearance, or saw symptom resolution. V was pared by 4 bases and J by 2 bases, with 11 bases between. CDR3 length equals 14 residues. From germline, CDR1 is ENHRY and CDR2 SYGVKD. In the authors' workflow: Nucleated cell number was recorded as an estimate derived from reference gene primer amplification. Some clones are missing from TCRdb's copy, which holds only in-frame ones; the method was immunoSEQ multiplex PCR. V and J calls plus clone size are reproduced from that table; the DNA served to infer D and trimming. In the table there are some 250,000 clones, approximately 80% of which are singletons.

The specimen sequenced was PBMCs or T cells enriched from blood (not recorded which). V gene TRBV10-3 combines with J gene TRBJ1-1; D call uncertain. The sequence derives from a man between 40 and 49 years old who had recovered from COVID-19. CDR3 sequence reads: CAISVLGLNTEAFF. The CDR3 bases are TGTGCCATCAGTGTCCTTGGACTTAACACTGAAGCTTTCTTT.